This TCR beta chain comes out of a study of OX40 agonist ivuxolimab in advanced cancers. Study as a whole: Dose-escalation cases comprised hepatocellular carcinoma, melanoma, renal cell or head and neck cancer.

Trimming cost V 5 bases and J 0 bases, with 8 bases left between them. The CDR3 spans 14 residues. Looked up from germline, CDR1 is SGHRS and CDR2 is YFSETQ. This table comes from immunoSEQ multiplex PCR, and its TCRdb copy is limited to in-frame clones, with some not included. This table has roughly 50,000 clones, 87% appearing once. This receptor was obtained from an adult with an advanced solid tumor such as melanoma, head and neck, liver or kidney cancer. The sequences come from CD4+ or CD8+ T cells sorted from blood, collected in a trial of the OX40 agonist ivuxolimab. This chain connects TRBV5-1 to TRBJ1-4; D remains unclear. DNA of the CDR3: TGCGCCAGCAGTTCGTTTACAACTAATGAAAAACTGTTTTTT. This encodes CASSSFTTNEKLFF.